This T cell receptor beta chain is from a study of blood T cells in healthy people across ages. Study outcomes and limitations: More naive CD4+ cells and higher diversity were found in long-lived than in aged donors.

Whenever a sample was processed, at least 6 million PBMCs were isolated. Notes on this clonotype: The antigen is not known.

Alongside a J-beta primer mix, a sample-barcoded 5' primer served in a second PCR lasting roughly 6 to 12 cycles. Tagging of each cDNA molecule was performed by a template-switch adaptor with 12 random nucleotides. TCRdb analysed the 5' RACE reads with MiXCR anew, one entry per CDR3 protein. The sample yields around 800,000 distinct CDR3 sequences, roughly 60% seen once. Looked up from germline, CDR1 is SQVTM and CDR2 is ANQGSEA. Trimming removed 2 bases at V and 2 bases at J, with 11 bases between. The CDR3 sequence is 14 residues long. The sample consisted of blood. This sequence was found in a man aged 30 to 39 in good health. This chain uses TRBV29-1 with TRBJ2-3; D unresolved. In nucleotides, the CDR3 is TGCAGCGTTGAACCCAGGCCCTCCACAGATACGCAGTATTTT. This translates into CSVEPRPSTDTQYF.